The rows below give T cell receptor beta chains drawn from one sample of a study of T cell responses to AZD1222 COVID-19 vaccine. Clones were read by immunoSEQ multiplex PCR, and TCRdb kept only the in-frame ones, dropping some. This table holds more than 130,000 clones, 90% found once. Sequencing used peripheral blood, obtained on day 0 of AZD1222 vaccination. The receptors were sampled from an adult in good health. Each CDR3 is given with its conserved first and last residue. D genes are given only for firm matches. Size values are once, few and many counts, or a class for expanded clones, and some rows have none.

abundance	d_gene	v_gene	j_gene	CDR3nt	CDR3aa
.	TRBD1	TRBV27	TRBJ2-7	TGTGCCAGCAGTTTAGGACAGGGGTGGGCCTACGAGCAGTACTTC	CASSLGQGWAYEQYF
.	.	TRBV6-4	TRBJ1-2	TGTGCCAGCAGCGAGGACGGGAACTATGGCTACACCTTC	CASSEDGNYGYTF
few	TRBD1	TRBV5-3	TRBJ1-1	TGTGCCAGAAGCTTACCCAAGAAACCAGGGGGTAACACTGAAGCTTTCTTT	CARSLPKKPGGNTEAFF
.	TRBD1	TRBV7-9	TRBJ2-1	TGTGCCAGCAGCTTGATGGAGGGACAGGGGGGCAATGAGCAGTTCTTC	CASSLMEGQGGNEQFF
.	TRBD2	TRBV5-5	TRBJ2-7	TGTGCCAGCAGCCTCTTGCTAGCGGGAGGGAGTGAGCAGTACTTC	CASSLLLAGGSEQYF
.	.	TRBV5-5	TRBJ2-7	TGTGCCAGCACCAGCCGGGCCCCGAGTTCCTACGAGCAGTACTTC	CASTSRAPSSYEQYF
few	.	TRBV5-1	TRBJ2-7	TGCGCCAGCAGCCGGGAAGGGGAAGAGCAGTACTTC	CASSREGEEQYF
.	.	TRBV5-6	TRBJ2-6	TGTGCCAGCAGCTTGTTGGGGCCTGGGGCCAACGTCCTGACTTTC	CASSLLGPGANVLTF
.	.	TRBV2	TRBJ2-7	TGTGCCAGCAAACTCCAGGGGGGGAGTTACGAGCAGTACTTC	CASKLQGGSYEQYF
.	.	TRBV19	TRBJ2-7	TGTGCCAGTAGTATTAGACAGGCTGGTGCAGGGTACGAGCAGTACTTC	CASSIRQAGAGYEQYF
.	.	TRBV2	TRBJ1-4	TGTGCCAGCAGCCGCCGAAGGGGCAAGGATGAAAAACTGTTTTTT	CASSRRRGKDEKLFF
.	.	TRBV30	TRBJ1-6	TGTGCCTGGAGTGTACAGGTTCCGGCGCGGGAGGGATCACCCCTCCACTTT	CAWSVQVPAREGSPLHF
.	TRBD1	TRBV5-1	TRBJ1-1	TGCGCCAGCAGCTTGGGGACAGGGGAGGGGACTGAAGCTTTCTTT	CASSLGTGEGTEAFF
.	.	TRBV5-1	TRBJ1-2	TGCGCCAGCAGCCCCTGGACGCTAATCAACTATGGCTACACCTTC	CASSPWTLINYGYTF
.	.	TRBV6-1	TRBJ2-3	TGTGCCAGCAGTGTGACTAGGACCGCTAGCACAGATACGCAGTATTTT	CASSVTRTASTDTQYF
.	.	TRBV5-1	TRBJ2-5	TGCGCCAGCAGCGTGGGACTCCAGGGGCCACAAGAGACCCAGTACTTC	CASSVGLQGPQETQYF
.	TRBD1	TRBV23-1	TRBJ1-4	TGCGCCAGCGCTCACAGGGGAAGGTTGGCTAATGAAAAACTGTTTTTT	CASAHRGRLANEKLFF
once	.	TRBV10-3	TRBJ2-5	TGTGCCATCAACCGGGACCAGCAAGAGACCCAGTACTTC	CAINRDQQETQYF
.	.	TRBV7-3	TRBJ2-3	TGTGCCAGCAGCATGGCCTCCCGGAGCACAGATACGCAGTATTTT	CASSMASRSTDTQYF
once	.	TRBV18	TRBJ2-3	TGTGCCAGCTCACCAGACGGATGGACCCCAGATACGCAGTATTTT	CASSPDGWTPDTQYF
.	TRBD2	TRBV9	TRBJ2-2	TGTGCCAGCAGCGTAGGCGGGAGCCCCACCGGGGAGCTGTTTTTT	CASSVGGSPTGELFF
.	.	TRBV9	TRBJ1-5	TGTGCCAGCAGCGTGGGACACAACAATCAGCCCCAGCATTTT	CASSVGHNNQPQHF
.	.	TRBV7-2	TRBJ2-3	TGTGCCAGCAGCTCACTAGTCTCAGATACGCAGTATTTT	CASSSLVSDTQYF
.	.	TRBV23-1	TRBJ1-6	TGCGCCAGCAGTCACAGAGGGCAGGCGGCGTATAATTCACCCCTCCACTTT	CASSHRGQAAYNSPLHF
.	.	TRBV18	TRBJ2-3	TGTGCCAGCTCACCACTCCACGCGCCTAGCACAGATACGCAGTATTTT	CASSPLHAPSTDTQYF
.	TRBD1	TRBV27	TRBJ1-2	TGTGCCAGCAGTTTCCTCGGCGGACAGGGTGGTGGCTACACCTTC	CASSFLGGQGGGYTF
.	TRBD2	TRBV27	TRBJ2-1	TGTGCCAGCAATAGCGGGACCGACTACAATGAGCAGTTCTTC	CASNSGTDYNEQFF
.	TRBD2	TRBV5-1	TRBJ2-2	TGCGCCAGCAGCTGGACTAGCGGGGGCCTTAACACCGGGGAGCTGTTTTTT	CASSWTSGGLNTGELFF
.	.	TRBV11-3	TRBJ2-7	TGTGCCAGCAGCTTGGATCGCCACTCCGCCTACGAGCAGTACTTC	CASSLDRHSAYEQYF
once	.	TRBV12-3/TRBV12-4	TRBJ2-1	TGTGCCAGCAGCACAACTAATGAGCAGTTCTTC	CASSTTNEQFF
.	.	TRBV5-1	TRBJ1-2	TGCGCCAGCAGCCAAGCAGAGACAGTTTGGGATGGCTACACCTTC	CASSQAETVWDGYTF
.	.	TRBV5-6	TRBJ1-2	TGTGCCAGCAGCTTGGTCCAGGCGGACCTTAGGGGCTACACCTTC	CASSLVQADLRGYTF
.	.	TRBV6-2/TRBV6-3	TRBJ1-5	TGTGCCAGCCGTGACTCAGGGGATCAGCCCCAGCATTTT	CASRDSGDQPQHF
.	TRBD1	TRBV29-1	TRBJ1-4	TGCAGCGTAGGACAGGGGGGCGAAAAACTGTTTTTT	CSVGQGGEKLFF
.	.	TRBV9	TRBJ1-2	TGTGCCAGCAGCCCCCGGGTCCCTTTCGGCTACACCTTC	CASSPRVPFGYTF
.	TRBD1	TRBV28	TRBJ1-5	TGTGCCAGCAGTTTGCGGGGACAGGGGGATCAGCCCCAGCATTTT	CASSLRGQGDQPQHF
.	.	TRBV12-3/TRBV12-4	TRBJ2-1	TGTGCCAGCAGTTTGGGTGACAATGAGCAGTTCTTC	CASSLGDNEQFF
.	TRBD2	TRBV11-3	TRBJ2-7	TGTGCCAGCAGTAGGTCGAGCGGGGTTACCTACGAGCAGTACTTC	CASSRSSGVTYEQYF
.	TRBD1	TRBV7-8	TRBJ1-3	TGTGCCAGCAGCTTGAGGGGGACAGGGGTAGATGGAAACACCATATATTTT	CASSLRGTGVDGNTIYF
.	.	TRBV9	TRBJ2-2	TGTGCCAGCAGCGTAGGGACGGGATCCGGGGAGCTGTTTTTT	CASSVGTGSGELFF
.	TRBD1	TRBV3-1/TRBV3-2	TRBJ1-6	TGTGCCAGCAGCCGACGGACAGGGCTCTATAATTCACCCCTCCACTTT	CASSRRTGLYNSPLHF
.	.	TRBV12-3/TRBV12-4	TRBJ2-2	TGTGCCAGCAGTGAGATGGCCGGGGAGCTGTTTTTT	CASSEMAGELFF
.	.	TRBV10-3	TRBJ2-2	TGTGCCATCAGTCCCCGCGGGACGGGCAACACCGGGGAGCTGTTTTTT	CAISPRGTGNTGELFF